This T cell receptor beta chain stems from a study of identical twins. In TCRdb, the 5' RACE reads were re-called with MiXCR into one record per CDR3 protein. In the table there are some 730,000 distinct CDR3 sequences, around a sixth of which are singletons. The V end was cut by 0 bases, the J end by 2 bases, with 12 bases between. The CDR3 runs to 15 residues. Germline loops: CDR1 SGHRS, CDR2 YFSETQ. The sample holds a few counts of this clonotype. The antigen is undetermined. Overall study findings and caveats: Fewer insertions characterized abundant cord blood beta clonotypes, whereas memory repertoires showed none.

These same records also appear under a second study, on T cells expressing NK-cell markers. As that study records: Roughly six of the donors carried dominant NKG2C+ clonotypes that took up about 1.0-8% of their CD8+ T cells. Whether expanded NKG2C+ T cell clones recognized HCMV stayed uncertain.

The sequencing sample was made of PBMCs. This chain links TRBV5-1 with TRBJ2-7, with a tentative D call TRBD1 (6 bases). The origin of this receptor is a woman aged 18-29 years in good health. The CDR3 loop reads CASSLEGTPPYEQYF. Written as DNA, the CDR3 is TGCGCCAGCAGCTTGGAAGGGACACCCCCCTACGAGCAGTACTTC.